This record covers a single TCR beta chain. 60 Vbeta and 13 Jbeta primers were used in PCR. TCRdb keeps only in-frame clones here, not all; method: immunoSEQ multiplex PCR. The sample has 180,000 or so clones; 70% to 90% are singletons. The data belong to a study of cytomegalovirus exposure and HLA in healthy donors. Trimming removed 5 bases at V and 6 bases at J, with 13 bases between. The V gene's germline CDR1 is SGHAT and CDR2 FQNNGV. The CDR3 is 13 amino acids. Sequenced material: PBMCs. The genes are TRBV11-2 and TRBJ1-1; possible D gene TRBD1, 5 bases. The clonotype originates from a man younger than 35 in good health and CMV-seropositive. This chain's CDR3 is CASSGGGRAEAFF. For the CDR3, the DNA is TGTGCCAGCAGCGGGGGGGGTAGGGCTGAAGCTTTCTTT.